A selection of T cell receptor beta chains follows, all from one sample in a study of cytomegalovirus exposure and HLA in healthy donors. Only in-frame clones appear in the TCRdb table, and some are missing; sequencing was by immunoSEQ multiplex PCR. Of about 200,000 clones listed, roughly four fifths were seen once; the top ten hold 6% to 8%. Sequenced input: PBMCs. Receptors originate from a woman aged 50 to 65 in good health and CMV-seropositive. CDR3s include the opening cysteine and the closing phenylalanine or tryptophan. D genes are given only for firm matches. Not every row has a clone size; where given, it reads once, few, many or a size class.

V	size	J	D	length	DNA	CDR3
TRBV27	-	TRBJ1-5	-	15	TGTGCCAGCAGTTCCTACGGGGGGCTCAATCAGCCCCAGCATTTT	CASSSYGGLNQPQHF
TRBV18	-	TRBJ2-3	TRBD2	14	TGTGCCAGCTCACCAGCGGGAGCATCAGATACGCAGTATTTT	CASSPAGASDTQYF
TRBV13	-	TRBJ1-1	TRBD1	14	TGTGCCAGCAGCAAGGGACAGGGGGCCTCTGAAGCTTTCTTT	CASSKGQGASEAFF
TRBV5-1	-	TRBJ1-3	-	15	TGCGCCAGCAGATCCGGCCCGGGGGACGGAAACACCATATATTTT	CASRSGPGDGNTIYF
TRBV7-2	-	TRBJ1-3	-	16	TGTGCCAGCAGCGCTGAACAGGGTGCCTCTGGAAACACCATATATTTT	CASSAEQGASGNTIYF
TRBV10-3	-	TRBJ2-7	-	12	TGTGCCATCAGGGACAGTGGCTACGAGCAGTACTTC	CAIRDSGYEQYF
TRBV11-2	-	TRBJ2-2	-	17	TGTGCCAGCAGCTCGATCGGTAGGCAGCGGAACACCGGGGAGCTGTTTTTT	CASSSIGRQRNTGELFF
TRBV7-9	few	TRBJ2-7	TRBD2	15	TGTGCCAGCAGCTCTAGCGGGAGGACCACCTACGAGCAGTACTTC	CASSSSGRTTYEQYF
TRBV28	-	TRBJ2-3	TRBD1	14	TGTGCCAGCAGCCAGACAGGGGGCGCAGATACGCAGTATTTT	CASSQTGGADTQYF
TRBV10-2	-	TRBJ1-5	-	14	TGCGCCAGCAGTGAGTCTGGGGGCCCTCAGCCCCAGCATTTT	CASSESGGPQPQHF
TRBV5-8	-	TRBJ2-7	TRBD2	15	TGTGCCAGCAGCCCGGGACTAGCGGGAGGGTACGAGCAGTACTTC	CASSPGLAGGYEQYF
TRBV28	-	TRBJ2-7	TRBD2	17	TGTGCCAGCAGCCGTGGGGGTTTGCGGGGGGCTTCCTACGAGCAGTACTTC	CASSRGGLRGASYEQYF
TRBV5-4	once	TRBJ2-7	TRBD2	15	TGTGCCAGCAGCTTGGCGAGCGGGACCTCCTACGAGCAGTACTTC	CASSLASGTSYEQYF
TRBV5-1	-	TRBJ2-1	-	16	TGCGCCAGCAGCTTGGCCGGGATCCTCGGCTACAATGAGCAGTTCTTC	CASSLAGILGYNEQFF
TRBV9	-	TRBJ2-1	TRBD1	16	TGTGCCAGCAGCCGGGACAGGGTGGTTTTGGGCAATGAGCAGTTCTTC	CASSRDRVVLGNEQFF
TRBV7-2	-	TRBJ2-1	-	15	TGTGCCAGCAGCTTTGGGGCTAGGTCCTACAATGAGCAGTTCTTC	CASSFGARSYNEQFF
TRBV27	-	TRBJ1-1	-	12	TGTGCCAGCAGTAGGGGTAACACTGAAGCTTTCTTT	CASSRGNTEAFF
TRBV18	once	TRBJ1-1	-	13	TGTGCCAGCTCTGATACAGGGTACACTGAAGCTTTCTTT	CASSDTGYTEAFF
TRBV28	once	TRBJ2-3	TRBD2	14	TGTGCCAGCAGTATAGCGGGAAGAGCAGATACGCAGTATTTT	CASSIAGRADTQYF
TRBV7-2	-	TRBJ1-5	-	12	TGTGCCAGCAGCAAATACAGGGAGGGCTTGGATTTT	CASSKYREGLDF
TRBV4-1	-	TRBJ2-3	-	14	TGCGCCAGCAGCCAAGGGCCCGCGGGAGATACGCAGTATTTT	CASSQGPAGDTQYF
TRBV9	-	TRBJ2-1	-	15	TGTGCCAGCAGCTTACGGGACTCGACTTACAATGAGCAGTTCTTC	CASSLRDSTYNEQFF